This TCR beta chain was identified in a study of response to subunit inactivated influenza vaccine. Findings and limits, study-wide: New T cells are recruited in small numbers by each seasonal influenza vaccination, according to the authors' suggestion.

MiXCR, applied by TCRdb to the RT-PCR reads, yields one record per CDR3 protein. Of 450,000 to 600,000 distinct CDR3 sequences in the sample, 16% were seen once. For this clonotype: Its matching antigen is unknown.

The CDR3 runs 14 residues. The ends lost 6 bases at V and 4 bases at J; junction bases unmatched: 4. This chain links TRBV12-3 or TRBV12-4 with TRBJ1-4, with 8 bases matching TRBD1. This material consisted of CD4+ T cells sorted from PBMCs, taken less than 30 months after vaccination. This TCR was sampled from a man aged 50-75 years who received an inactivated influenza vaccine. CDR3 protein: CASSRTGNNEKLFF. For the CDR3, the DNA is TGTGCCAGCAGCAGGACAGGGAATAATGAAAAACTGTTTTTT.